Each of the 27 T cell receptor beta chains below was sequenced from the same sample in a study of read filtering for tumor transcriptome and immune sequencing. This library used 300 to 500 ng RNA and molecular barcoded adaptors spanning alpha/delta and beta/gamma chains. TCRdb reprocessed the reads with MiXCR, giving one entry per CDR3 protein. This table has nearly 60,000 distinct CDR3 sequences, approximately 13% appearing once. Sequenced input: a population of CD138-negative cells sorted from bone marrow. These receptors were taken from a donor at least 40 years old with multiple myeloma.

This clonotype showed up many times. The gene calls are TRBV5-1 and TRBJ1-5, with D possibly being TRBD1 (6 bases). Germline V CDR1 and CDR2: SGHRS, YFSETQ. This CDR3 comprises 15 residues. Trimming left V 1 base short and J 3 bases short, with 11 bases between. CDR3 in DNA: TGCGCCAGCAGCTTGCAGGGGAGGGTCAATCAGCCCCAGCATTTT. Translation gives CASSLQGRVNQPQHF.

About this clonotype: An end of the junction does not agree with germline; a read error may underlie this. The CDR3 loop is CASSSGGRTGQLFF. Here the CDR3 DNA reads TGCGCCAGCAGCTCGGGGGGACGCACCGGGCAGCTGTTTTTT. The gene calls are TRBV5-1 and TRBJ2-2; the match to TRBD2 covers 7 bases. CDR1 is SGHRS and CDR2 is YFSETQ in the germline V gene. The CDR3 contains 14 residues. Supplemented by reference TRBV5-1 and TRBJ2-2, the full variable domain reads KAGVTQTPRYLIKTRGQQVTLSCSPISGHRSVSWYQQTPGQGLQFLFEYFSETQRNKGNFPGRFSGRQFSNSRSEMNVSTLELGDSALYLCASSSGGRTGQLFFGEGSRLTVL.

This clonotype was seen more than once but under ten times. The chain carries TRBV14 and TRBJ2-1, with D possibly matching TRBD2 (6 bases). The V and J ends lost 2 bases and 0 bases respectively, with 11 bases between them. Germline V gene lookup returns CDR1 SGHDN and CDR2 FVKESK. The CDR3 covers 16 residues. CDR3 region: CASSQKLTSSYNEQFF. In nucleotides, the CDR3 is TGTGCCAGCAGCCAAAAATTGACTAGCTCCTACAATGAGCAGTTCTTC.

This clonotype was counted ten times or more. The rearrangement joins TRBV5-1 to TRBJ2-7; tentative D call: TRBD1 (6 bases). The germline CDR1 and CDR2 sequences are SGHRS and YFSETQ. The CDR3 contains 13 residues. Trimming pared 1 base from V and 5 bases from J, leaving 10 bases between. CDR3 sequence (DNA): TGCGCCAGCAGCTTGTCAGGGGCCGACGAGCAGTACTTC. This gives the protein CASSLSGADEQYF.

At least ten counts were recorded for this clonotype. V usage is TRBV5-1 and J usage is TRBJ1-4; the D is unclear. Germline V gene lookup returns CDR1 SGHRS and CDR2 YFSETQ. This CDR3 comprises 15 residues. V was cut by 1 base and J by 7 bases, with 14 bases left in between. The CDR3 loop is CASSLQTSQAEKLFF. CDR3 DNA: TGCGCCAGCAGCTTGCAAACTTCCCAGGCTGAAAAACTGTTTTTT.

This clonotype was picked up many times. This sequence joins TRBV20-1 and TRBJ1-1; D is uncertain. V shed 6 bases and J shed 10 bases, with 24 bases lying between them. The germline CDR1 and CDR2 sequences are DFQATT and SNEGSKA (reference sequence). This CDR3 is 14 amino acids long. CDR3 nucleotide sequence: TGCAGTGCCATCCCGGGTGGCTTTAAGAGGGCAGCTTTCTTT. It translates to CSAIPGGFKRAAFF.

In this sample, this clonotype turned up many times. This chain links TRBV5-1 with TRBJ1-5, with no clear D. Germline CDR1 SGHRS, CDR2 YFSETQ. The V gene lost 4 bases and the J gene lost 0 bases, with 11 bases spanning the gap. This CDR3 contains 15 residues. The CDR3: CASSVGPVSNQPQHF. The CDR3 DNA follows: TGCGCCAGCAGCGTAGGACCCGTTAGCAATCAGCCCCAGCATTTT.

This clonotype was counted at least ten times. J is TRBJ2-7 and V is TRBV6-2 or TRBV6-3; no definite D call. Germline V lookup: CDR1 MNHEY, CDR2 SVGEGT. Deletions cut 5 bases from V and 3 bases from J, with 17 bases between. The CDR3 has 15 residues. CDR3 sequence: CASSAARTLSYEQYF. CDR3 coding DNA: TGTGCCAGCAGTGCCGCCCGGACCTTAAGCTACGAGCAGTACTTC.

The sample holds a few counts of this clonotype. Because it lacks the conserved phenylalanine or tryptophan at the end, this CDR3 is likely a read error. The CDR3 DNA sequence: TGCGCCAGCAGGGGGGACCCCCCCACCGAGACCCAGTACGTC. This codes for CASRGDPPTETQYV. The chain couples TRBV10-2 to TRBJ2-5; D is tentatively TRBD1 or TRBD2 (5 bases each). This CDR3 has 14 residues. CDR1 is WSHSY, CDR2 SAAADI, per germline. V was trimmed by 6 bases and J by 5 bases, leaving 16 bases between them.

This clonotype was counted many times. The chain employs TRBV6-2 or TRBV6-3 and TRBJ1-5, with D maybe TRBD1 (5 bases). The CDR3 has 12 residues. The germline V gene has CDR1 MNHEY and CDR2 SVGEGT. V lost 8 bases and J lost 15, with 20 bases in between. The CDR3 loop reads CASGDRGTEWHF. DNA for the CDR3: TGTGCCAGCGGGGACCGGGGCACGGAGTGGCATTTT.

This clonotype was observed at least ten times. V is TRBV6-1 and J is TRBJ2-1, with D hard to call. The length of the CDR3 is 13 residues. CDR1 is MNHNS and CDR2 is SASEGT in the germline V gene. V was pared by 2 bases and J by 4 bases, with 6 bases between. The CDR3 spells CASSETGYNEQFF. In nucleotides, the CDR3 is TGTGCCAGCAGTGAAACCGGTTACAATGAGCAGTTCTTC.

This clonotype was recorded at least ten times. This rearrangement joins TRBV5-1 to TRBJ2-2; D might be TRBD1 (6 bases). Trimming removed 7 bases from V and 0 bases from J, with 10 bases in between. The CDR3 totals 14 residues. Per germline, CDR1 SGHRS and CDR2 YFSETQ. The CDR3: CASRTDANTGELFF. In DNA form, the CDR3 reads TGCGCCAGCCGGACAGACGCGAACACCGGGGAGCTGTTTTTT. Using reference TRBV5-1 and TRBJ2-2 for the parts outside the CDR3, the full variable domain is KAGVTQTPRYLIKTRGQQVTLSCSPISGHRSVSWYQQTPGQGLQFLFEYFSETQRNKGNFPGRFSGRQFSNSRSEMNVSTLELGDSALYLCASRTDANTGELFFGEGSRLTVL.

This chain connects TRBV11-3 to TRBJ2-5; 11 nucleotides match TRBD1. Per the germline V gene, CDR1 is SGHNT and CDR2 is YENEEA. The CDR3 has 16 amino acids. After removal of 6 bases from V and 4 bases from J, the junction contained 10 bases not matched to a gene. Written as DNA, the CDR3 is TGTGCCAGCAGTTTAAGTTGGGGACAGGGGGGAGAGACCCAGTACTTC. It codes for CASSLSWGQGGETQYF.

This chain connects TRBV29-1 to TRBJ1-1; D may be TRBD1 (5 bases). This CDR3 region has 14 residues. Between the trimmed V and J ends, which lost 7 bases and 4 bases, there was a span of 19 bases. CDR1 and CDR2 (germline): SQVTM, ANQGSEA. CDR3 protein: CSALTGVSSTEAFF. The CDR3 DNA reads as TGCAGCGCCCTCACAGGAGTTAGTAGCACTGAAGCTTTCTTT.

This clonotype was observed a few times. This may come from a read error, since a much larger clone is one base off. The chain uses TRBV5-1 and TRBJ1-4, with D perhaps matching TRBD1 (6 bases). With 4 bases removed from V and 12 bases from J, the gap between germline ends came to 19 bases. The CDR3 has 14 residues. The germline gives CDR1 SGHRS, CDR2 YFSETQ. In DNA form, the CDR3 reads TGCGCCAGCAGCCTGGACAGTGTACGGGAAGAACTGTTTTTT. Translation gives CASSLDSVREELFF.

This clonotype was seen ten or more times. The rearrangement joins TRBV7-9 to TRBJ2-2, with 7 nucleotides matching TRBD1. The ends lost 2 bases at V and 2 bases at J; junction bases unmatched: 11. Germline V CDR1 and CDR2: SEHNR, FQNEAQ (reference sequence). The CDR3 contains 18 residues. The CDR3 DNA reads as TGTGCCAGCAGCTTATCCTCCCCGAGACAGGGAAACACCGGGGAGCTGTTTTTT. Amino acid sequence: CASSLSSPRQGNTGELFF.

This clonotype was observed at least ten times. This chain uses TRBV7-2 with TRBJ2-1, with 10 bases aligning to TRBD2. The CDR3 spans 15 residues. Germline V gene data show CDR1 as SGHTA and CDR2 as FQGNSA. V shed 5 bases, J shed 9 bases, and the junction held 10 bases outside the gene matches. The CDR3 spells CASSLSSGGAGEQFF. The CDR3 DNA reads as TGTGCCAGCAGCCTATCGAGCGGGGGGGCCGGTGAGCAGTTCTTC.

This clonotype was detected many times. The chain employs TRBV5-1 and TRBJ2-3; D is undetermined. The CDR3 loop spans 14 amino acids. Germline CDR1 and CDR2: SGHRS and YFSETQ. Trimming shortened V by 0 bases and J by 2 bases, and 7 bases separated the two germline ends. The CDR3 sequence is CASSLGLITDTQYF. The CDR3 nucleotides are TGCGCCAGCAGCTTGGGTCTGATCACAGATACGCAGTATTTT.

This clonotype showed up many times. V gene TRBV10-2 combines with J gene TRBJ2-7; the D call may be TRBD1 or TRBD2 (5 bases each). The V gene's germline CDR1 is WSHSY and CDR2 SAAADI. The germline V and J ends were trimmed by 2 bases and 0 bases, with 11 bases remaining between them. This CDR3 is 15 amino acids long. The CDR3 spells CASSETGTGSYEQYF. The CDR3 coding sequence is TGCGCCAGCAGTGAGACCGGGACCGGCTCCTACGAGCAGTACTTC.

This clonotype was seen at least ten times. The chain is built from TRBV18 and TRBJ1-1, with TRBD1 matching 7 bases. The germline V gene has CDR1 KGHSH and CDR2 LQKENI. The CDR3 consists of 12 residues. Trimming at V came to 5 bases and at J to 11 bases, leaving 8 bases not matched to a gene. The CDR3 DNA follows: TGTGCCAGCTCAACGGACAGGCACCGTGCTTTCTTT. It encodes CASSTDRHRAFF.

There are many counts of this clonotype. The chain uses TRBV5-1 and TRBJ1-5; 8 nucleotides match TRBD1. Losses at the gene ends were 2 bases for V and 6 bases for J; bases not matched to a gene: 4. The length of the CDR3 is 14 residues. In germline, CDR1 is SGHRS, CDR2 YFSETQ. The CDR3 nucleotides are TGCGCCAGCAGCTTAGACAGGGGCGGTCAGCCCCAGCATTTT. It yields the protein CASSLDRGGQPQHF.

Comments on this clonotype: With a much larger clone just one base away, this may be a read error. The rearrangement uses TRBV6-5 and TRBJ2-2; the D is unclear. CDR1 and CDR2 (germline): MNHEY, SVGAGI. The germline V and J ends were trimmed by 4 bases and 5 bases, with 11 bases remaining between them. The CDR3 is 14 amino acids. The CDR3 DNA reads TGTGCCAGCAGTTGGGCTTGGGGAACCGGGGAGCTGTTTTTT. It encodes CASSWAWGTGELFF.

As for this clonotype: Because the CDR3 is missing its conserved closing phenylalanine or tryptophan, this is likely a read error. This sequence joins TRBV20-1 and TRBJ1-5; 7 nucleotides line up with TRBD1. V was clipped by 6 bases and J by 2 bases; unmatched bases: 4. Germline V gene lookup returns CDR1 DFQATT and CDR2 SNEGSKA (reference sequence). The CDR3 is made up of 13 amino acids. The CDR3 is CSARTGGNQPQHS. Here the CDR3 DNA reads TGCAGTGCCCGGACAGGTGGCAATCAGCCCCAGCATTCT.

In this sample, this clonotype turned up many times. This chain uses TRBV6-2 or TRBV6-3 with TRBJ2-7; D remains unclear. Deletions cut 5 bases from V and 6 bases from J, with 11 bases between. This CDR3 has 12 residues. CDR1 is MNHEY, CDR2 SVGEGT, per germline. The CDR3 loop is CASSKQASEQYF. CDR3 coding DNA: TGTGCCAGCAGTAAACAAGCCTCCGAGCAGTACTTC.

This clonotype was seen only once. A much larger clone sits a single nucleotide away, making a read error possible. The gene calls are TRBV6-2 or TRBV6-3 and TRBJ2-3; 8 bases agree with TRBD2. CDR1 and CDR2 (germline): MNHEY, SVGEGT. The V and J ends lost 6 bases and 5 bases, in that order; junction bases with no gene match: 16. This CDR3 region has 17 residues. CDR3 protein: CASRFGSGVPERDTQYF. The CDR3 DNA is TGTGCCAGCAGATTTGGTAGCGGGGTTCCGGAGCGAGATACGCAGTATTTT.

Many counts were recorded for this clonotype. This rearrangement joins TRBV6-6 to TRBJ2-1, with D unresolved. CDR3 length: 12 residues. Trimming removed 4 bases at V and 8 bases at J, with 9 bases between. Germline-derived CDR1 and CDR2 are MNHNY and SVGAGI (reference sequence). CDR3 protein: CASSWKGDEQFF. The CDR3 nucleotides read TGTGCCAGCAGTTGGAAGGGCGATGAGCAGTTCTTC.

This clonotype was detected many times. In DNA form, the CDR3 reads TGTGCCAGCAGCTTGCGGGATCGGACTGAAGCTTTCTTT. This sequence encodes CASSLRDRTEAFF. V and J are TRBV11-2 and TRBJ1-1, with D unclear. Between the trimmed V and J ends, which lost 3 bases and 5 bases, there was a span of 10 bases. Germline assignment: CDR1 SGHAT and CDR2 FQNNGV. This CDR3 is built from 13 residues. Drawing the rest from reference TRBV11-2 and TRBJ1-1, the complete variable domain is EAGVAQSPRYKIIEKRQSVAFWCNPISGHATLYWYQQILGQGPKLLIQFQNNGVVDDSQLPKDRFSAERLKGVDSTLKIQPAKLEDSAVYLCASSLRDRTEAFFGQGTRLTVV.